One sample yielded the 14 T cell receptor beta chains listed below, sequenced in a study of graft-versus-host responses after intestinal transplantation. These receptors' antigens are unknown. Sequenced by immunoSEQ multiplex PCR; TCRdb stores in-frame clones only, minus some. The repertoire holds over 65,000 clones, with 80% to 95% as singletons. The source material was unstimulated CD8+ T cells sorted from spleen or lymph node cells, sampled before transplant. These receptors were collected from a human donor who was the organ donor for an intestinal transplant.

The chain couples TRBV18 to TRBJ1-5; D is undetermined. CDR3 length equals 16 residues. V lost 5 bases, J lost 0 bases, and 14 bases lay in between. CDR1 is KGHSH, CDR2 LQKENI, per germline. The CDR3 reads CASSSTGGYSNQPQHF. The CDR3 DNA is TGTGCCAGCTCATCGACCGGAGGATATAGCAATCAGCCCCAGCATTTT.

The chain combines TRBV5-1 with TRBJ2-1; tentatively, D is TRBD2 (5 bases). Between the trimmed V and J ends, which lost 2 bases and 9 bases, there was a span of 12 bases. The germline CDR1 and CDR2 sequences are SGHRS and YFSETQ. This CDR3 region has 13 residues. CDR3: CASSLEGAGEQFF. CDR3 coding DNA: TGCGCCAGCAGCTTAGAGGGCGCGGGTGAGCAGTTCTTC.

CDR3 sequence: CASSQGPLDRIKETQYF. The CDR3 DNA follows: TGCGCCAGCAGCCAAGGCCCCCTTGACAGAATTAAAGAGACCCAGTACTTC. The genes are TRBV4-1 and TRBJ2-5; tentatively, D is TRBD1 (5 bases). CDR1 MGHRA and CDR2 YSYEKL come from the germline V gene. This CDR3 comprises 17 residues. V lost 1 base and J 3 bases, leaving 18 bases between the germline ends.

V gene TRBV29-1 combines with J gene TRBJ2-5; D gene ambiguous. The CDR3 length is 10 residues. V was shortened by 6 bases and J by 2 bases, with 4 bases between the two germline ends. The germline gives CDR1 SQVTM, CDR2 ANQGSEA. The CDR3, as DNA: TGCAGCGTGCAGCAAGAGACCCAGTACTTC. Protein: CSVQQETQYF.

This clone appeared once. The V gene is TRBV7-9, the J gene TRBJ2-1, with 8 bases that match TRBD2. Trimming cost V 4 bases and J 7 bases; bases outside gene matches: 9. This CDR3 spans 15 amino acids. Germline V gives CDR1 SEHNR, CDR2 FQNEAQ (reference sequence). CDR3 sequence: CASSSGESGSNEQFF. CDR3 nucleotides: TGTGCCAGCAGCTCAGGTGAAAGCGGGAGTAATGAGCAGTTCTTC.

This chain connects TRBV4-1 to TRBJ2-3, with D perhaps matching TRBD1 (6 bases). V lost 2 bases to trimming and J lost 2 bases, with 11 bases between them. The germline gives CDR1 MGHRA, CDR2 YSYEKL. This CDR3 has 15 amino acids. DNA of the CDR3: TGCGCCAGCAGCCAACTGGACAGCTTCACAGATACGCAGTATTTT. This codes for CASSQLDSFTDTQYF.

J is TRBJ2-5 and V is TRBV5-1, with 7 bases fitting TRBD1. The end of the DNA aligns better with TRBJ2-7, so the J call may be wrong. The CDR3 covers 13 residues. Germline-derived CDR1 and CDR2 are SGHRS and YFSETQ. The CDR3 DNA is TGCGCCAGCAGGGGGGACAGCTCCTACGAGCAGTACTTC. Translation: CASRGDSSYEQYF.

V and J are TRBV5-5 and TRBJ1-1; weak D call: TRBD1 (5 bases). Looked up from germline, CDR1 is SGHKS and CDR2 is YYEKEE (reference sequence). V lost 6 bases and J 5 bases, leaving 20 bases between the germline ends. The CDR3 has 15 amino acids. For the CDR3, the DNA is TGTGCCAGCACTTTTTTCTTGGGGGGTTATACTGAAGCTTTCTTT. Translating it yields CASTFFLGGYTEAFF.

In regard to this clone: Because the CDR3's place on the DNA is in doubt, the DNA is left out and the CDR3 is given as listed by TCRdb. The chain couples TRBV4-1 to TRBJ2-5. CDR1 is MGHRA, CDR2 YSYEKL, per germline. The CDR3 length is 20 residues, termini included. The CDR3 region is CASSGPRSQETQYFAETQYF.

This clone was seen just once. The CDR3 DNA follows: TGTGCCAGCAGTCGGACAGTGTACTCCTACGAGCAGTACTTC. It is translated as CASSRTVYSYEQYF. The chain couples TRBV6-5 to TRBJ2-7, with TRBD1 as a possible D gene (6 bases). This CDR3 region has 14 residues. Germline V gene sequence: CDR1 MNHEY, CDR2 SVGAGI. V dropped 5 bases and J dropped 0 bases, with 11 bases sitting between them.

The chain has TRBV7-2 and TRBJ2-5; D gene unclear. Germline V gene data show CDR1 as SGHTA and CDR2 as FQGNSA. V was clipped by 5 bases and J by 2 bases, with 18 bases between them. This CDR3 contains 16 residues. The CDR3 region is CASSKSWAPRQETQYF. CDR3 bases: TGTGCCAGCAGCAAATCCTGGGCGCCCAGACAAGAGACCCAGTACTTC.

This clone appeared a single time. This sample includes further DNA sequences coding for the same CDR3. The rearrangement uses TRBV9 and TRBJ2-7, with TRBD2 matching over 13 bases. V was pared by 2 bases and J by 4 bases, with 9 bases of the junction left unmatched. This CDR3 is 17 amino acids long. Germline CDR1 and CDR2: SGDLS and YYNGEE. The CDR3, as DNA: TGTGCCAGCAGCGTCGGACTAGCGGGAGCTGCTGGGTACGAGCAGTACTTC. Protein sequence: CASSVGLAGAAGYEQYF.

There are a few counts of this clone. The chain employs TRBV6-6 and TRBJ1-1; the D is unclear. Germline CDR1 is MNHNY and CDR2 is SVGAGI (reference sequence). The CDR3 contains 15 residues. V was pared by 0 bases and J by 4 bases, with 12 bases between. The CDR3 loop reads CASSYSAGPGTEAFF. CDR3 in DNA: TGTGCCAGCAGTTACTCCGCCGGCCCGGGCACTGAAGCTTTCTTT.

This clone was observed once. The rearrangement links TRBV21-1 to TRBJ2-7; TRBD2 is the table's D call, not checked against the DNA. TRBV21-1 is given as a pseudogene. This CDR3 is built from 17 residues. CDR3 sequence (DNA): TGTGCCAGCAGCAAAGCGGGGCCTAGCGGGAGTGCGGTCGAGCAGTACTTC. The encoded protein is CASSKAGPSGSAVEQYF.